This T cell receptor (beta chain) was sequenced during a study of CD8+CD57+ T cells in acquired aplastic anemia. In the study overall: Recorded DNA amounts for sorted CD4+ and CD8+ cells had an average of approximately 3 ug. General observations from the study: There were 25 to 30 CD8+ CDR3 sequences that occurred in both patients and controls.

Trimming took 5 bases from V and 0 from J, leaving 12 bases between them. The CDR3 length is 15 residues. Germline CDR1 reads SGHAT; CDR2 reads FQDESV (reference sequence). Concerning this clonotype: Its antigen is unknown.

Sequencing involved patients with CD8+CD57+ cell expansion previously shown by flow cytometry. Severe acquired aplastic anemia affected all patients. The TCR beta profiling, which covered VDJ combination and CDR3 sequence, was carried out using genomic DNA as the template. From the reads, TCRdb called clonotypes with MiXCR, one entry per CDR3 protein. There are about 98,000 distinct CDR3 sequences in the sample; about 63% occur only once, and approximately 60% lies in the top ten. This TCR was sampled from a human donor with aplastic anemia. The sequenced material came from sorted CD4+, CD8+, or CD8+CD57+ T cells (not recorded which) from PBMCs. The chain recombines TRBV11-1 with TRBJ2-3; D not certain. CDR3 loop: CASSPSVESTDTQYF. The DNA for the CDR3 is TGTGCCAGCAGCCCCTCCGTGGAGAGCACAGATACGCAGTATTTT. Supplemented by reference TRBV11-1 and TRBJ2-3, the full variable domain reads EAEVAQSPRYKITEKSQAVAFWCDPISGHATLYWYRQILGQGPELLVQFQDESVVDDSQLPKDRFSAERLKGVDSTLKIQPAELGDSAMYLCASSPSVESTDTQYFGPGTRLTVL.